This T cell receptor (beta chain) appears in the sequencing data of a study of blood T cell repertoires in COVID-19. V was trimmed by 1 base and J by 0 bases, leaving 10 bases between them. Germline CDR1 is MGHRA and CDR2 is YSYEKL. The CDR3 extends over 16 amino acids. Assay: immunoSEQ multiplex PCR; the TCRdb copy retains only in-frame clones and omits some. The table shows over 150,000 clones, with 85% to 90% occurring only once. This TCR was recovered from a woman in her 70s with COVID-19, enrolled during active disease. Sample: peripheral blood. The chain uses TRBV4-1 and TRBJ1-5; a possible D gene is TRBD1 (5 bases). For the CDR3, the DNA is TGCGCCAGCAGCCAAGTGTGGACACATAGCAATCAGCCCCAGCATTTT. It codes for CASSQVWTHSNQPQHF.